Shown below are 27 T cell receptor beta chains from a single sample sequenced in a study of blood T cells in healthy people across ages (dated by TCRdb to the mid-2010s). Libraries were constructed by 5' RACE. The sample was run on an Illumina HiSeq 2500. A second PCR of about 7 to 12 cycles was performed with a sample-barcoded 5' primer and a J-beta primer mix. TCRdb reprocessed the public reads (quality trimming at Q25 with fastp, clone calling with MiXCR) and kept in-frame beta chains. Each record represents a unique CDR3 protein, reported with the most common genes and DNA among its rows. The sample table shows fewer than 750,000 distinct CDR3 sequences, and around 50% are seen once. The top ten clones comprise approximately 23% of the sample. The specimen was blood. The receptors were sampled from a man older than 75 in good health.

This clonotype was detected once. V and J are TRBV12-3 or TRBV12-4 and TRBJ2-7; D not certain. This CDR3 is built from 15 residues. V was pared by 5 bases and J by 4 bases, with 18 bases between. CDR3 loop: CASSPDGGRIYEQYF. CDR3 nucleotide sequence: TGTGCCAGCAGTCCCGATGGCGGCCGGATATACGAGCAGTACTTC.

This clonotype was detected only a few times. The chain couples TRBV4-2 to TRBJ2-3, with D perhaps being TRBD1 or TRBD2 (5 bases each). CDR3 size: 16 residues. Per germline, CDR1 LGHNA and CDR2 YNFKEQ. V lost 2 bases and J lost 3, with 15 bases in between. The CDR3 nucleotides are TGTGCCAGCAGCCAATCTCCTGGGGGAGAAACAGATACGCAGTATTTT. Amino acid sequence: CASSQSPGGETDTQYF.

This clonotype was counted only a few times. This rearrangement joins TRBV5-1 to TRBJ1-6, with a tentative D call TRBD1 (5 bases). The CDR3 runs 13 residues. The V end lost 6 bases, the J end lost 8 bases, and 12 bases lay between the germline ends. The V gene's germline CDR1 is SGHRS and CDR2 YFSETQ. CDR3 DNA: TGCGCCAGCACGACAGATCAGTATTCACCCCTCCACTTT. This codes for CASTTDQYSPLHF.

The sample holds a few counts of this clonotype. The chain has TRBV20-1 and TRBJ2-7; D is uncertain. The end of the DNA is better explained by TRBJ2-4, so the J call may be wrong. This CDR3 contains 13 residues. In germline, CDR1 is DFQATT, CDR2 SNEGSKA (reference sequence). The CDR3 DNA follows: TGCAGTGCTAGACTCGGGCGCTGGGACATTCAGTACTTC. Translating it yields CSARLGRWDIQYF.

This clonotype was seen only a few times. The chain is built from TRBV7-9 and TRBJ2-3, with D possibly being TRBD1 or TRBD2 (5 bases each). V shed 3 bases and J shed 0 bases, with 10 bases lying between them. CDR1 SEHNR and CDR2 FQNEAQ come from the germline V gene (reference sequence). This CDR3 contains 15 residues. DNA for the CDR3: TGTGCCAGCAGCTTGTCCCGGGACAGCACAGATACGCAGTATTTT. Translation gives CASSLSRDSTDTQYF.

The J gene is TRBJ1-2, the V gene TRBV10-3; the D gene is possibly TRBD1 (6 bases). This CDR3 has 16 amino acids. Germline V CDR1 and CDR2: ENHRY, SYGVKD. The ends were cut back, 6 bases at V and 1 base at J, with 18 bases in the middle. The CDR3 reads CAISKIDRSYNYGYTF. Written as DNA, the CDR3 is TGTGCCATCAGCAAGATTGACAGGTCTTATAACTATGGCTACACCTTC.

This clonotype was recorded a few times. This chain uses TRBV5-1 with TRBJ1-4; TRBD1 matches at 8 bases. V gave up 5 bases and J gave up 8 bases; unmatched junction bases: 11. The CDR3 covers 15 residues. Germline CDR1 SGHRS, CDR2 YFSETQ. The CDR3 sequence: CASRRQGNSGEKLFF. The CDR3 DNA follows: TGCGCCAGCAGACGACAGGGGAACTCCGGAGAAAAACTGTTTTTT.

This clonotype has only a few counts. The chain employs TRBV5-1 and TRBJ2-7; 8 bases are a match to TRBD1. The CDR3 is made up of 15 amino acids. Germline CDR1 is SGHRS and CDR2 is YFSETQ. Unmatched junction bases numbered 6, after V lost 0 bases and J lost 4 bases. CDR3 sequence (DNA): TGCGCCAGCAGCTTGGTAGCAGGGGGCGCATACGAGCAGTACTTC. Translation: CASSLVAGGAYEQYF.

This clonotype came up many times. The chain combines TRBV6-5 with TRBJ1-4, with 8 bases aligning to TRBD1. This CDR3 is built from 17 residues. Per the germline V gene, CDR1 is MNHEY and CDR2 is SVGAGI. V shed 0 bases and J 0 bases; nucleotides not matched to a gene: 3. The CDR3 DNA is TGTGCCAGCAGTTACTCCGACAGGGGAGCAACTAATGAAAAACTGTTTTTT. Its translation is CASSYSDRGATNEKLFF.

The gene calls are TRBV9 and TRBJ2-7; no definite D call. The J call may be mistaken, given a closer DNA end match to TRBJ2-5. Looked up from germline, CDR1 is SGDLS and CDR2 is YYNGEE. The CDR3 is made up of 16 amino acids. For the CDR3, the DNA is TGTGCCAGCAGCCCACGTGCCGGCGATTGGGAAGAGACCCAGTACTTC. It is translated as CASSPRAGDWEETQYF.

This sequence joins TRBV4-1 and TRBJ2-7, with 11 nucleotides matching TRBD2. The germline CDR1 and CDR2 sequences are MGHRA and YSYEKL. This CDR3 region has 16 residues. Unmatched junction bases numbered 12, after V lost 1 base and J lost 10 bases. The CDR3 spells CASSQGTSGYQEAQYF. In DNA form, the CDR3 reads TGCGCCAGCAGCCAAGGGACTAGCGGGTACCAAGAGGCCCAGTACTTC.

V and J are TRBV3-1 and TRBJ1-6; D is ambiguous. Germline V gene lookup returns CDR1 LGHDT and CDR2 YNNKEL (reference sequence). Trimming took 3 bases from V and 9 from J, leaving 12 bases between them. The CDR3 contains 14 residues. Here the CDR3 DNA reads TGTGCCAGCAGCCAGACACCCCGAGGTTCACCCCTCCACTTT. Protein: CASSQTPRGSPLHF. The full variable domain, with the rest looked up from reference TRBV3-1 and TRBJ1-6, is DTAVSQTPKYLVTQMGNDKSIKCEQNLGHDTMYWYKQDSKKFLKIMFSYNNKELIINETVPNRFSPKSPDKAHLNLHINSLELGDSAVYFCASSQTPRGSPLHFGNGTRLTVT.

Only a few counts were recorded for this clonotype. This sequence joins TRBV10-3 and TRBJ2-1, with D perhaps matching TRBD2 (7 bases). The ends were cut back, 10 bases at V and 7 bases at J, with 20 bases in the middle. CDR1 ENHRY and CDR2 SYGVKD come from the germline V gene. The CDR3 sequence is 14 residues long. The CDR3 nucleotides read TGTGCCACCGAGCGGGGCAGGGGAAGGAATGAGCAGTTCTTC. This gives the protein CATERGRGRNEQFF.

Ten or more counts support this clonotype. The chain carries TRBV6-6 and TRBJ1-1; D possibly corresponds to TRBD1 (5 bases). This CDR3 comprises 14 residues. Germline loops: CDR1 MNHNY, CDR2 SVGAGI (reference sequence). V shed 6 bases and J shed 1 base, with 12 bases lying between them. The CDR3 region is CASSDQGWNTEAFF. Written as DNA, the CDR3 is TGTGCCAGCAGCGATCAGGGCTGGAACACTGAAGCTTTCTTT.

The count of this clonotype is one. This chain links TRBV9 with TRBJ2-2; 7 bases line up with TRBD1. The CDR3 is 15 amino acids. Trimming at V came to 4 bases and at J to 4 bases, leaving 7 bases not matched to a gene. Germline-derived CDR1 and CDR2 are SGDLS and YYNGEE. The CDR3 DNA reads as TGTGCCAGCAGCCCTCAACAGGGGCCCACCGGGGAGCTGTTTTTT. This codes for CASSPQQGPTGELFF. Variable domain in full (rest from reference TRBV9 and TRBJ2-2): DSGVTQTPKHLITATGQRVTLRCSPRSGDLSVYWYQQSLDQGLQFLIQYYNGEERAKGNILERFSAQQFPDLHSELNLSSLELGDSALYFCASSPQQGPTGELFFGEGSRLTVL.

The CDR3 sequence is CASSSGELTDTQYF. CDR3 coding DNA: TGCGCCAGCAGCTCGGGGGAACTCACAGATACGCAGTATTTT. J is TRBJ2-3 and V is TRBV5-1; the D gene is possibly TRBD2 (6 bases). V was clipped by 3 bases and J by 2 bases, with 10 bases between them. The germline V gene has CDR1 SGHRS and CDR2 YFSETQ. This CDR3 has 14 residues.

This sequence joins TRBV9 and TRBJ2-1, with D perhaps matching TRBD1 (5 bases). There are 13 residues in the CDR3. Trimming took 3 bases from V and 7 from J, leaving 11 bases between them. Per the germline V gene, CDR1 is SGDLS and CDR2 is YYNGEE. For the CDR3, the DNA is TGTGCCAGCAGCGGGGCAGGGATAAATGAGCAGTTCTTC. This gives the protein CASSGAGINEQFF.

V gene TRBV5-1 combines with J gene TRBJ1-2, with 7 bases identical to TRBD1. Germline CDR1 SGHRS, CDR2 YFSETQ. V shed 4 bases, J shed 10 bases, and the junction held 16 bases outside the gene matches. The CDR3 length is 15 residues. CDR3 DNA sequence: TGCGCCAGCAGCAGGGACCCAGGGGGGGATCGCGACTACACCTTC. Translated: CASSRDPGGDRDYTF.

This sequence joins TRBV20-1 and TRBJ2-3; the match to TRBD2 covers 9 bases. Germline lookup yields CDR1 DFQATT and CDR2 SNEGSKA (reference sequence). The trim removed 6 bases at V and 4 bases at J, leaving 17 bases unmatched. The CDR3 is made up of 17 amino acids. CDR3 sequence (DNA): TGCAGTGCCCCTCCCCCTAGCGGGGAGGGGGGTTCAGATACGCAGTATTTT. Protein sequence: CSAPPPSGEGGSDTQYF.

The CDR3 spells CASSQDKVRAASYEQYF. CDR3 DNA: TGTGCCAGCAGCCAAGATAAAGTTAGGGCAGCCTCCTACGAGCAGTACTTC. The genes are TRBV4-2 and TRBJ2-7; D is unresolved. Per the germline V gene, CDR1 is LGHNA and CDR2 is YNFKEQ. V dropped 0 bases and J dropped 0 bases, with 15 bases sitting between them. The CDR3 has 17 residues.

A note on this clonotype: A much larger clone differs from this one at a single base, so this may be a read error. The CDR3 DNA reads TGTGCCACCCAGGGGGAGTCCTACGAGCAGTACTTC. Protein: CATQGESYEQYF. The rearrangement joins TRBV6-1 to TRBJ2-5, with 7 bases fitting TRBD1. The J call may be mistaken, given a closer DNA end match to TRBJ2-7. This CDR3 has 12 amino acids. CDR1 is MNHNS, CDR2 SASEGT, per germline.

The rearrangement joins TRBV12-3 or TRBV12-4 to TRBJ1-2; D remains ambiguous. The CDR3 runs 14 residues. Trimming left V 4 bases short and J 3 bases short, with 12 bases between. The CDR3 region is CASSSGAADYGYTF. The CDR3 DNA reads TGTGCCAGCAGTTCTGGAGCCGCCGACTATGGCTACACCTTC.

This clonotype was counted only a few times. V is TRBV7-2 and J is TRBJ2-7; 10 bases are a match to TRBD1. The germline CDR1 and CDR2 sequences are SGHTA and FQGNSA. The CDR3 sequence is 15 residues long. After removal of 5 bases from V and 0 bases from J, the junction contained 4 bases not matched to a gene. The CDR3 is CASSEGQGISYEQYF. The CDR3 region has the DNA TGTGCCAGCAGCGAGGGACAGGGGATCTCCTACGAGCAGTACTTC.

The table lists this clonotype with a few counts. CDR3 in amino acids: CASSLGGPSLAGLNEQFF. The DNA for the CDR3 is TGTGCCAGCAGCTTAGGCGGCCCCTCACTAGCGGGATTAAATGAGCAGTTCTTC. This chain links TRBV7-2 with TRBJ2-1, with TRBD2 matching 10 bases. The CDR3 runs 18 residues. The J segment lost 7 bases and the V segment lost 1 base, leaving 13 bases of the junction unmatched. CDR1 is SGHTA, CDR2 FQGNSA, per germline. The whole variable domain, filled in from reference TRBV7-2 and TRBJ2-1, reads GAGVSQSPSNKVTEKGKDVELRCDPISGHTALYWYRQSLGQGLEFLIYFQGNSAPDKSGLPSDRFSAERTGGSVSTLTIQRTQQEDSAVYLCASSLGGPSLAGLNEQFFGPGTRLTVL.

This chain joins TRBV29-1 and TRBJ2-1, with 9 bases lining up with TRBD2. CDR1 and CDR2 from the germline V gene are SQVTM and ANQGSEA. The ends lost 0 bases at V and 6 bases at J; junction bases unmatched: 3. This CDR3 has 14 amino acids. CDR3 sequence: CSVEEPSGVNEQFF. The CDR3 DNA follows: TGCAGCGTTGAAGAACCTAGCGGGGTCAATGAGCAGTTCTTC.

This clonotype was found once. The rearrangement uses TRBV7-9 and TRBJ1-2; 8 positions agree with TRBD1. The CDR3 runs 16 residues. From germline, CDR1 is SEHNR and CDR2 FQNEAQ (reference sequence). V lost 0 bases to trimming and J lost 6 bases; unmatched junction nucleotides: 9. Here the CDR3 reads CASSLASLSGGHGYTF. The CDR3 region has the DNA TGTGCCAGCAGCTTAGCCTCCCTCTCAGGGGGCCATGGCTACACCTTC.

This clonotype was found a few times. The chain couples TRBV10-3 to TRBJ2-1; 8 positions match TRBD2. From germline, CDR1 is ENHRY and CDR2 SYGVKD. The trim removed 0 bases at V and 9 bases at J, leaving 10 bases unmatched. This CDR3 is 16 amino acids long. For the CDR3, the DNA is TGTGCCATCAGTGAGTCGGCAGCGGGAGTAGGTAGTGAGCAGTTCTTC. This codes for CAISESAAGVGSEQFF.